This T cell receptor (beta chain) stems from a study of cytomegalovirus exposure and HLA in healthy donors. Overall study: The approximately 100 million unique TCR beta sequences, from around 200 million T cells, were found by an earlier analysis. Study-wide results and caveats: Within a later analysis, the majority of CMV-associated TCR beta chains appeared HLA-restricted.

This CDR3 spans 13 amino acids. Trimming took 1 base from V and 2 from J, leaving 5 bases between them. Germline V lookup: CDR1 SGHAT, CDR2 FQNNGV. Samples came from healthy bone marrow donors. The PCR ran on 60 Vbeta and 13 Jbeta primers. Here immunoSEQ multiplex PCR was the method, and the copy in TCRdb shows in-frame clones only, minus some. The table lists approximately 120,000 clones. As regards this clone: The antigen is unknown.

This TCR derives from a middle-aged man in good health and CMV-seronegative. This chain links TRBV11-2 with TRBJ2-5, with D uncertain. What was sequenced was PBMCs. This CDR3 is CASSLVRQETQYF. The CDR3 nucleotides are TGTGCCAGCAGCTTAGTACGGCAAGAGACCCAGTACTTC.